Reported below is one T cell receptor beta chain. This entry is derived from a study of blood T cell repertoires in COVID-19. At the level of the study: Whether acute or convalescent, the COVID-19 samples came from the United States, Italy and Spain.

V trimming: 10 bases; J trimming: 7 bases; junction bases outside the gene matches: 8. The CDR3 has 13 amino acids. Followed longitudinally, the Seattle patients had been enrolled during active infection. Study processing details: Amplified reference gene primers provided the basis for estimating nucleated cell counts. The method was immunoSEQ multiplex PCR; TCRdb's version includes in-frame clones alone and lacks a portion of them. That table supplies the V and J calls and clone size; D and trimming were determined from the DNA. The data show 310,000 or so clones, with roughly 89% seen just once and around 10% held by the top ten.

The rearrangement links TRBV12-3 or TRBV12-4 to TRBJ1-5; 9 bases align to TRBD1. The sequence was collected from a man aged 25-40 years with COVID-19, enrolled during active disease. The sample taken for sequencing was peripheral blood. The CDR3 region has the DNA TGTGCCACCGCGGGACAGGGAGACCAGCCCCAGCATTTT. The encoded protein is CATAGQGDQPQHF.